These T cell receptor beta chains were read from a single sample in a study of siplizumab effects on memory and regulatory T cells. Assay: immunoSEQ multiplex PCR; the TCRdb copy retains only in-frame clones and omits some. This table has some 56,000 clones, around 98% appearing once. Sequenced material: naive CD8+ T cells sorted from blood. All receptors derive from a human donor in good health. The CDR3 runs from the conserved cysteine through the conserved F or W. D genes are given only for firm matches. Only part of the rows carry a size: once, few, many, or a class if the clone is expanded.

D,size,J,V,CDR3,DNA
NA,NA,TRBJ2-1,TRBV7-3,CASSDGGPQREQFF,TGTGCCAGCAGCGACGGGGGACCACAGAGAGAGCAGTTCTTC
NA,once,TRBJ2-5,TRBV10-3,CATVSVQGYGETQYF,TGTGCCACTGTTAGCGTACAGGGTTATGGAGAGACCCAGTACTTC
NA,once,TRBJ2-1,TRBV19,CASSIVAESYNEQFF,TGTGCCAGTAGTATAGTAGCGGAGTCCTACAATGAGCAGTTCTTC
NA,NA,TRBJ2-1,TRBV5-6,CASSIRTAMRQFF,TGTGCCAGCAGCATAAGGACTGCAATGAGGCAGTTCTTC
NA,NA,TRBJ2-2,TRBV27,CAAGLDPGELFF,TGTGCCGCGGGGCTGGACCCCGGGGAGCTGTTTTTT
NA,NA,TRBJ2-7,TRBV27,CASSYSLLPYEQYF,TGTGCCAGCAGTTACTCCTTACTCCCCTACGAGCAGTACTTC
TRBD2,NA,TRBJ2-1,TRBV30,CAWTKGLAGGPGEFF,TGTGCCTGGACCAAGGGACTAGCGGGAGGCCCGGGTGAGTTCTTC
TRBD2,NA,TRBJ2-3,TRBV4-1,CASSQVQRLAGRTDTQYF,TGCGCCAGCAGCCAAGTACAGAGGCTAGCGGGGCGCACAGATACGCAGTATTTT
NA,NA,TRBJ2-3,TRBV4-3,CASSQGVGVDTQYF,TGCGCCAGCAGCCAGGGGGTGGGCGTCGATACGCAGTATTTT
TRBD2,NA,TRBJ2-3,TRBV29-1,CSVEDVSAGGEGDTQYF,TGCAGCGTTGAAGATGTTTCAGCGGGAGGGGAGGGAGATACGCAGTATTTT
TRBD2,NA,TRBJ2-2,TRBV15,CATSRQPGLAGGTGELFF,TGTGCCACCAGCAGACAGCCGGGACTAGCGGGAGGAACCGGGGAGCTGTTTTTT
TRBD1,NA,TRBJ2-1,TRBV9,CASSLYTGGYEQFF,TGTGCCAGCAGCCTATATACAGGGGGCTATGAGCAGTTCTTC
TRBD2,NA,TRBJ2-3,TRBV25-1,CASYPAGGPADTQYF,TGTGCCAGCTACCCAGCGGGGGGGCCAGCAGATACGCAGTATTTT
NA,NA,TRBJ1-3,TRBV2,CASSEVAGNTIYF,TGTGCCAGCAGTGAAGTGGCCGGAAACACCATATATTTT
TRBD1,NA,TRBJ1-5,TRBV29-1,CSVDRGGGQPQHF,TGCAGCGTCGACAGGGGGGGCGGTCAGCCCCAGCATTTT
TRBD1,NA,TRBJ2-5,TRBV6-6,CASSQEGTGRETQYF,TGTGCCAGCAGTCAGGAGGGGACAGGGCGGGAGACCCAGTACTTC
NA,NA,TRBJ1-5,TRBV28,CASNSRVQGNQPQHF,TGTGCCAGCAATTCCAGGGTCCAGGGCAATCAGCCCCAGCATTTT
NA,NA,TRBJ1-1,TRBV5-4,CASSVNAEAFF,TGTGCCAGCAGCGTTAACGCTGAAGCTTTCTTT
NA,once,TRBJ2-1,TRBV27,CASSLANTGFNEQFF,TGTGCCAGCAGTTTAGCGAATACAGGGTTCAATGAGCAGTTCTTC
NA,once,TRBJ1-4,TRBV6-1,CAGAGREKLFF,TGTGCCGGCGCTGGGCGTGAAAAACTGTTTTTT
NA,once,TRBJ2-7,TRBV15,CATSRDSGYDEQYF,TGTGCCACCAGCAGAGACTCAGGGTACGACGAGCAGTACTTC
TRBD2,NA,TRBJ2-1,TRBV29-1,CSALSGSSYNEQFF,TGCAGCGCCCTTAGCGGGAGCTCCTACAATGAGCAGTTCTTC
TRBD2,NA,TRBJ2-7,TRBV6-5,CASSYSGGSSYEQYF,TGTGCCAGCAGTTACAGCGGGGGGAGCTCCTACGAGCAGTACTTC
NA,once,TRBJ1-5,TRBV4-2,CASSHYGQSNQPQHF,TGTGCCAGCAGCCATTACGGACAGAGCAATCAGCCCCAGCATTTT
TRBD1,NA,TRBJ2-1,TRBV4-1,CASSHRDRRTDEQFF,TGCGCCAGCAGCCACCGGGACAGGAGGACGGATGAGCAGTTCTTC
NA,NA,TRBJ2-1,TRBV29-1,CSVVLLGVQFF,TGCAGCGTTGTATTGCTGGGGGTTCAGTTCTTC
NA,NA,TRBJ1-1,TRBV4-2,CASSQAGTEAFF,TGTGCCAGCAGCCAAGCCGGGACTGAAGCTTTCTTT
TRBD1,once,TRBJ2-6,TRBV27,CASSPRGGPISGANVLTF,TGTGCCAGCAGTCCCCGAGGGGGCCCTATCTCTGGGGCCAACGTCCTGACTTTC
NA,NA,TRBJ1-1,TRBV4-1,CASSQEAGDPEAFF,TGCGCCAGCAGCCAAGAGGCTGGGGACCCCGAAGCTTTCTTT
NA,NA,TRBJ1-3,TRBV28,CASSSRLRASGNTIYF,TGTGCCAGCAGCTCCCGACTTCGGGCCTCTGGAAACACCATATATTTT
NA,NA,TRBJ2-7,TRBV7-9,CASSPSYEQYF,TGTGCCAGCAGCCCTTCCTACGAGCAGTACTTC
NA,NA,TRBJ2-5,TRBV2,CARGARETQYF,TGTGCCAGGGGGGCCAGAGAGACCCAGTACTTC
NA,NA,TRBJ2-3,TRBV19,CASSIEGGVTDTQYF,TGTGCCAGTAGTATAGAGGGAGGAGTCACAGATACGCAGTATTTT
TRBD2,NA,TRBJ2-7,TRBV27,CASSLAGAYEQYF,TGTGCCAGCAGTTTAGCGGGGGCCTACGAGCAGTACTTC
TRBD2,once,TRBJ2-3,TRBV4-1,CASSPRPTSGTDTQYF,TGCGCCAGCAGCCCCCGACCGACTAGCGGCACAGATACGCAGTATTTT
TRBD2,NA,TRBJ2-1,TRBV30,CAWSEGTSNEQFF,TGTGCCTGGAGTGAGGGGACTAGCAATGAGCAGTTCTTC
NA,NA,TRBJ1-6,TRBV27,CASSLSPGEDSPLHF,TGTGCCAGCAGTTTATCGCCCGGGGAAGATTCACCCCTCCACTTT
NA,once,TRBJ1-1,TRBV9,CASSRRVNTEAFF,TGTGCCAGCAGTCGTAGGGTCAACACTGAAGCTTTCTTT
NA,NA,TRBJ2-7,TRBV13,CASSGKEFSSYEQYF,TGTGCCAGCAGCGGAAAGGAGTTCAGCTCCTACGAGCAGTACTTC
NA,NA,TRBJ2-7,TRBV6-1,CASSEEQPYEQYF,TGTGCCAGCAGTGAGGAGCAGCCCTACGAGCAGTACTTC
NA,NA,TRBJ2-2,TRBV7-9,CASSLVVSLGSGELFF,TGTGCCAGCAGCTTAGTCGTGAGCTTGGGATCCGGGGAGCTGTTTTTT